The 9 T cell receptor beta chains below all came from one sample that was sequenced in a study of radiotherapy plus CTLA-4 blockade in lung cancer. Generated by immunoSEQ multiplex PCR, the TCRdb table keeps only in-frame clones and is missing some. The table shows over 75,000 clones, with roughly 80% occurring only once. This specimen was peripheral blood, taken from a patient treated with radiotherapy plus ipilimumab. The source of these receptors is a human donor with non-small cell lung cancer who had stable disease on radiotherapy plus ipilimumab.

CDR3 amino acids: CASSGGAGGVETQYF. CDR3 nucleotides: TGCGCCAGCAGCGGTGGCGCGGGAGGGGTAGAGACCCAGTACTTC. The chain combines TRBV5-1 with TRBJ2-5; TRBD2 agrees at 9 bases. V was pared by 4 bases and J by 4 bases, with 8 bases of the junction left unmatched. The CDR3 loop spans 15 amino acids. Germline CDR1 and CDR2: SGHRS and YFSETQ.

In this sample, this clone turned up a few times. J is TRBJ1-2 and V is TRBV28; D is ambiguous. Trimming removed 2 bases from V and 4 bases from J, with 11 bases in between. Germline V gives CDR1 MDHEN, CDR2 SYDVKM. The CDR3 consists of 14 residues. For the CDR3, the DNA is TGTGCCAGCAGTTTAGCCGAACAGCGCTATGGCTACACCTTC. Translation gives CASSLAEQRYGYTF.

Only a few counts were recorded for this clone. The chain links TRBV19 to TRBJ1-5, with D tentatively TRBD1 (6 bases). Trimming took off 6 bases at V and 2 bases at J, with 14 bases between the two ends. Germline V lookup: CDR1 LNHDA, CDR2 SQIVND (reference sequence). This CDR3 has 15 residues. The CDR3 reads CASSTGKWGNQPQHF. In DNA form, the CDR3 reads TGTGCCAGTAGCACAGGGAAATGGGGCAATCAGCCCCAGCATTTT.

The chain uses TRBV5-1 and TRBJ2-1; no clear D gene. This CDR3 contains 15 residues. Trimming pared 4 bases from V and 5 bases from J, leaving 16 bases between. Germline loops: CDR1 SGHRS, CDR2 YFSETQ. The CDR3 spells CASSLLRFDDNEQFF. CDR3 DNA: TGCGCCAGCAGCCTGCTAAGATTCGACGACAATGAGCAGTTCTTC.

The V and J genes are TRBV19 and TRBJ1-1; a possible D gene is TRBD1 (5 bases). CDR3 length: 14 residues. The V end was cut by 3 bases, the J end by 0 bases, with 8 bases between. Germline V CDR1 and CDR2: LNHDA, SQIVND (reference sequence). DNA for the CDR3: TGTGCCAGTAGTATCTGGGGGATGAACACTGAAGCTTTCTTT. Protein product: CASSIWGMNTEAFF.

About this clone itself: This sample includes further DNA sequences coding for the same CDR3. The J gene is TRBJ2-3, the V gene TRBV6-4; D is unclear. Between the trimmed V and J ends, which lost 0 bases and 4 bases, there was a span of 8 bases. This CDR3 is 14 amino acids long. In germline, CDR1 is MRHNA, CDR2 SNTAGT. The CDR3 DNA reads TGTGCCAGCAGTGACTCGATAAGGTCAGATACGCAGTATTTT. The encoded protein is CASSDSIRSDTQYF.

CDR3: CASSFTDDQPQHF. CDR3 DNA: TGTGCCAGCAGCTTTACCGACGATCAGCCCCAGCATTTT. The chain links TRBV7-6 to TRBJ1-5; D remains ambiguous. The CDR3 loop spans 13 amino acids. Trimming took off 3 bases at V and 5 bases at J, with 8 bases between the two ends. Germline loops: CDR1 SGHVS, CDR2 FNYEAQ.

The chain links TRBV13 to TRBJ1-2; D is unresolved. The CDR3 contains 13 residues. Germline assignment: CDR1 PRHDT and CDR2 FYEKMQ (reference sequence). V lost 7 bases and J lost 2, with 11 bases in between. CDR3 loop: CASTGRPNYGYTF. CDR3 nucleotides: TGTGCCAGCACCGGGAGACCCAACTATGGCTACACCTTC.

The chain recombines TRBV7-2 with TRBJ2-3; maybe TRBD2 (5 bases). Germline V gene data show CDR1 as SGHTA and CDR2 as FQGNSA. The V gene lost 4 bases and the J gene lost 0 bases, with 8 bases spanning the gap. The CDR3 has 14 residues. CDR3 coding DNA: TGTGCCAGCAGCTCCCGGACTAGCACAGATACGCAGTATTTT. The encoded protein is CASSSRTSTDTQYF.